The rows below give T cell receptor beta chains drawn from one sample of a study of blood T cells in healthy people across ages. TCRdb re-derived calls from the 5' RACE reads in MiXCR, one entry per CDR3 protein. The repertoire holds roughly 800,000 distinct CDR3 sequences, with roughly 25% as singletons. This same sample was also part of a study on T cells of mothers and their children.

The sequencing sample was made of blood. The source is a boy younger than 18 in good health. The CDR3 runs from the conserved cysteine through the conserved F or W. The D gene is left open where the match is weak. Expanded clones are given a class, and other clones once, few, many or no size at all.

CDR3aa	CDR3nt	abundance	d_gene	v_gene	j_gene
CASSEQGHYGYTF	TGTGCCAGCAGTGAGCAGGGTCACTATGGCTACACCTTC	-	-	TRBV6-1	TRBJ1-2
CASSLYQGLHNEKLFF	TGTGCCAGCAGCTTATATCAGGGACTACATAATGAAAAACTGTTTTTT	-	-	TRBV7-8	TRBJ1-4
CASSFEGSGKNIQYF	TGTGCCAGCAGCTTTGAGGGCTCGGGCAAAAACATTCAGTACTTC	few	-	TRBV7-9	TRBJ2-4
CASSPPGDHEQYF	TGTGCCAGCTCACCACCAGGGGACCACGAGCAGTACTTC	-	-	TRBV18	TRBJ2-7
CASSLSRSTDSKQYF	TGTGCCAGCAGTTTATCCCGATCGACAGATAGTAAGCAGTACTTC	few	-	TRBV27	TRBJ2-5
CASGPRRGRNTGELFF	TGTGCCAGCGGCCCCCGGAGGGGACGGAACACCGGGGAGCTGTTTTTT	-	-	TRBV6-1	TRBJ2-2
CASSVGLASNEQFF	TGTGCCAGCAGCGTAGGGCTAGCGAGTAATGAGCAGTTCTTC	-	-	TRBV9	TRBJ2-1
CASSYPRGYTF	TGTGCCAGCAGTTACCCCAGGGGCTACACCTTC	many	-	TRBV6-6	TRBJ1-2
CASSFPDRYSPLHF	TGTGCCAGCAGCTTTCCGGACAGGTATTCACCCCTCCACTTT	few	TRBD1	TRBV5-6	TRBJ1-6
CASSPQISYNSPLHF	TGTGCCAGCAGCCCCCAAATTTCCTATAATTCACCCCTCCACTTT	-	-	TRBV7-2	TRBJ1-6
CASSISGTAATNEKLFF	TGTGCCAGTAGTATTTCCGGGACAGCAGCAACTAATGAAAAACTGTTTTTT	-	TRBD1	TRBV19	TRBJ1-4
CSVVGLLEGYTF	TGCAGCGTGGTTGGCCTCCTGGAAGGCTACACCTTC	-	-	TRBV29-1	TRBJ1-2
CATSRDPSVGTLSPQHF	TGTGCCACCAGCAGAGATCCGTCCGTGGGGACCCTCAGCCCCCAGCATTTT	-	-	TRBV15	TRBJ1-5
CASLGSVEETQYF	TGTGCCAGCCTGGGCTCTGTGGAGGAGACCCAGTACTTC	few	-	TRBV28	TRBJ2-5
CASSLDPASGGEKLFF	TGTGCCAGCAGTTTAGATCCAGCCAGCGGTGGTGAAAAACTGTTTTTT	-	-	TRBV12-3/TRBV12-4	TRBJ1-4
CSVEEAGDRVYTEAFF	TGCAGCGTTGAAGAAGCCGGGGACAGGGTTTACACTGAAGCTTTCTTT	few	TRBD1	TRBV29-1	TRBJ1-1
CASKRGVSYEQYF	TGTGCCAGCAAGCGGGGGGTCTCCTACGAGCAGTACTTC	few	TRBD2	TRBV6-2/TRBV6-3	TRBJ2-7
CASSTRLGGEDTQYF	TGTGCCAGCAGCACCCGGTTGGGGGGCGAGGATACGCAGTATTTT	-	-	TRBV7-9	TRBJ2-3
CASIRQGAYSNQPQHF	TGTGCCAGTATACGACAGGGGGCCTATAGCAATCAGCCCCAGCATTTT	-	TRBD1	TRBV19	TRBJ1-5
CASRVAGGLYEQYF	TGTGCCAGCAGAGTAGCGGGGGGCCTCTACGAGCAGTACTTC	few	TRBD2	TRBV12-3/TRBV12-4	TRBJ2-7
CASSVTETGELFF	TGTGCCAGCAGCGTGACAGAAACCGGGGAGCTGTTTTTT	few	-	TRBV9	TRBJ2-2
CASSSTGAPHYSYTF	TGTGCCAGCAGCAGTACAGGGGCGCCTCACTATAGCTACACCTTC	-	TRBD1	TRBV7-9	TRBJ1-2